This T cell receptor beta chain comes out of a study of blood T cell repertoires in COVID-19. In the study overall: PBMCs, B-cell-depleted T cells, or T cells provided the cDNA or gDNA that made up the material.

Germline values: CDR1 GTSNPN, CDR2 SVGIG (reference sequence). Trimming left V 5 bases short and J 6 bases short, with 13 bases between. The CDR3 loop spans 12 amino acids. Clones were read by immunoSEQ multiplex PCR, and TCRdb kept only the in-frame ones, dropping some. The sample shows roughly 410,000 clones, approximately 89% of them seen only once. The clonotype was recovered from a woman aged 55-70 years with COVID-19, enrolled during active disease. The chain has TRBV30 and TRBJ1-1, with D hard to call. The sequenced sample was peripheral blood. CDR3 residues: CAWVAEGPEAFF. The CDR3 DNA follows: TGTGCCTGGGTCGCAGAGGGCCCTGAAGCTTTCTTT.